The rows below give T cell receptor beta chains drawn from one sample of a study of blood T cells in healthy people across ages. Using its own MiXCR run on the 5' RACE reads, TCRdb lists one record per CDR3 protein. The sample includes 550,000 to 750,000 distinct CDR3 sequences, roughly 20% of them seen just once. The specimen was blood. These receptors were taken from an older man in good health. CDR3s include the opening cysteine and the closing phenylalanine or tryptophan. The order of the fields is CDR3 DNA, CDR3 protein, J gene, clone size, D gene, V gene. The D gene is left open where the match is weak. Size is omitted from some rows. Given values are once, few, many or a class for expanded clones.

CDR3 DNA: TGTGCCATCCATGGACAGGCAGGTGATACGCAGTATTTT
CDR3 protein: CAIHGQAGDTQYF
J gene: TRBJ2-3
clone size: NA
D gene: TRBD1
V gene: TRBV10-3

CDR3 DNA: TGTGCCAGCAGTACCGAGACAGGGGGCGGCTTCATGAACACTGAAGCTTTCTTT
CDR3 protein: CASSTETGGGFMNTEAFF
J gene: TRBJ1-1
clone size: NA
D gene: TRBD1
V gene: TRBV6-2/TRBV6-3

CDR3 DNA: TGTGCCAGCAGTAATACTTTAGAAAGTGAGCAGTTCTTC
CDR3 protein: CASSNTLESEQFF
J gene: TRBJ2-1
clone size: NA
D gene: NA
V gene: TRBV6-2/TRBV6-3

CDR3 DNA: TGTGCCACCACTCGTAGCGTGACCCAGTACTTC
CDR3 protein: CATTRSVTQYF
J gene: TRBJ2-5
clone size: NA
D gene: NA
V gene: TRBV7-6

CDR3 DNA: TGTGCCAGCAGTGATCCGAAAATGGGGACATACGAGCAGTACTTC
CDR3 protein: CASSDPKMGTYEQYF
J gene: TRBJ2-7
clone size: NA
D gene: NA
V gene: TRBV2

CDR3 DNA: TGTGCCAGCAGTGGGGGCACCGGGACTAGAAGCTCCTACAATGAGCAGTTCTTC
CDR3 protein: CASSGGTGTRSSYNEQFF
J gene: TRBJ2-1
clone size: few
D gene: TRBD2
V gene: TRBV2

CDR3 DNA: TGTGCCAGCAGCCAAGAAGAGCGAAACTCCTACAATGAGCAGTTCTTC
CDR3 protein: CASSQEERNSYNEQFF
J gene: TRBJ2-1
clone size: many
D gene: NA
V gene: TRBV4-2

CDR3 DNA: TGTGCCAGCAGAGGGACTAGCGGGGGCTCCTACAATGAGCAGTTCTTC
CDR3 protein: CASRGTSGGSYNEQFF
J gene: TRBJ2-1
clone size: few
D gene: TRBD2
V gene: TRBV6-2/TRBV6-3

CDR3 DNA: TGTGCCAGCAGCGCGGAACTAGCGGGAGCGGGTAATGAGCAGTTCTTC
CDR3 protein: CASSAELAGAGNEQFF
J gene: TRBJ2-1
clone size: NA
D gene: TRBD2
V gene: TRBV7-8

CDR3 DNA: TGCAGTGCTAGAGTGGGGAGCCCCGCCGGGGAGCTGTTTTTT
CDR3 protein: CSARVGSPAGELFF
J gene: TRBJ2-2
clone size: few
D gene: NA
V gene: TRBV20-1

CDR3 DNA: TGTGCCAGCAGCTTTATGTCTCCTAGCGGGAGATGGGAGACCCAGTACTTC
CDR3 protein: CASSFMSPSGRWETQYF
J gene: TRBJ2-5
clone size: many
D gene: TRBD2
V gene: TRBV5-4

CDR3 DNA: TGTGCCAGCCGGGGACAGGCGGGTTCCAATGAGCAGTTCTTC
CDR3 protein: CASRGQAGSNEQFF
J gene: TRBJ2-1
clone size: many
D gene: TRBD1
V gene: TRBV28

CDR3 DNA: TGCGCCAGCAGCCGCACACGGGATAGCAATCAGCCCCAGCATTTT
CDR3 protein: CASSRTRDSNQPQHF
J gene: TRBJ1-5
clone size: NA
D gene: NA
V gene: TRBV4-1

CDR3 DNA: TGTGCCAGCAGCCCCCAGGGCGGAAGATTTTATACTGAAGCTTTCTTT
CDR3 protein: CASSPQGGRFYTEAFF
J gene: TRBJ1-1
clone size: few
D gene: NA
V gene: TRBV7-9

CDR3 DNA: TGTGCCAGCAGCTTAGCTGGTGGACAGGGGCTTCATGGCTACACCTTC
CDR3 protein: CASSLAGGQGLHGYTF
J gene: TRBJ1-2
clone size: NA
D gene: TRBD1
V gene: TRBV11-1

CDR3 DNA: TGTGCCAGCAGTGAGTCCGCCGGGGATCAGCCCCAGCATTTT
CDR3 protein: CASSESAGDQPQHF
J gene: TRBJ1-5
clone size: few
D gene: NA
V gene: TRBV2

CDR3 DNA: TGTGCCAGCAGCCAAAGGACCCCCAGGGCGGCTGGGGCCAACGTCCTGACTTTC
CDR3 protein: CASSQRTPRAAGANVLTF
J gene: TRBJ2-6
clone size: NA
D gene: NA
V gene: TRBV3-1

CDR3 DNA: TGCAGTGCTAGACAGGCCCCGGAGGCTGAAGCTTTCTTT
CDR3 protein: CSARQAPEAEAFF
J gene: TRBJ1-1
clone size: NA
D gene: NA
V gene: TRBV20-1

CDR3 DNA: TGTGCCAGCAGCCCACAAGGGCGGGGTACCTACGAGCAGTACTTC
CDR3 protein: CASSPQGRGTYEQYF
J gene: TRBJ2-7
clone size: NA
D gene: NA
V gene: TRBV7-8

CDR3 DNA: TGCAGTGCTGGGGGACAGGGGCTGAACACTGAAGCTTTCTTT
CDR3 protein: CSAGGQGLNTEAFF
J gene: TRBJ1-1
clone size: few
D gene: TRBD1
V gene: TRBV20-1

CDR3 DNA: TGTGCCAGCGTCGAGGACTCCCGACCCCAAGAGACCCAGTACTTC
CDR3 protein: CASVEDSRPQETQYF
J gene: TRBJ2-5
clone size: NA
D gene: NA
V gene: TRBV6-2/TRBV6-3